The source of this T cell receptor beta chain is a study of cytomegalovirus exposure and HLA in healthy donors. The study's findings and limits: Sequence variants that were highly shared formed a cluster that was likely a sequencing artifact. The classifier reportedly diagnosed cytomegalovirus status with high specificity and sensitivity. Within a later analysis, the majority of CMV-associated TCR beta chains appeared HLA-restricted.

The donors, nominally healthy at sampling, likely had unrecorded immune exposures. This clone was seen a few times. Its antigen is undetermined. The primer mix had 60 Vbeta and 13 Jbeta primers. Generated by immunoSEQ multiplex PCR, the TCRdb table keeps only in-frame clones and is missing some. Seen here are around 120,000 clones, around three quarters observed once, and the top ten hold around 3.9%. The CDR3 consists of 17 residues. V shed 6 bases and J 7 bases; nucleotides not matched to a gene: 13. Per germline, CDR1 LNHDA and CDR2 SQIVND (reference sequence). Sample: PBMCs. This clonotype was obtained from a human donor in good health. This chain uses TRBV19 with TRBJ1-4; 11 positions agree with TRBD1. DNA for the CDR3: TGTGCCAGTAGAAGGGAGCTGGGACAGGGGGAGGCTGAAAAACTGTTTTTT. Amino acid sequence: CASRRELGQGEAEKLFF.